The sequence of this TCR beta chain was determined in a study of blood T cells in healthy people across ages (dated by TCRdb to about 2015). For the wider study: In model experiments, template switching captured roughly one uniquely barcoded TCR beta cDNA molecule for every two T cells. The study measured age-related changes in TCR beta repertoire diversity using deep sequencing normalized with unique cDNA molecular identifiers. Four age groups were formed from the donors: young (average about 15 years), middle-aged (approximately 40), aged (around 68) and long-lived (82). To avoid experimental bias, donors of different ages were distributed randomly across sequencing lanes. Using the same blood draw, the study looked at two additional independent replicas of 1 million unique cDNA reads for two donors, one aged 18 to 29 and the other aged 80 or older.

This clonotype was seen just once. This clone's antigen is unknown. Base qualities were left out, and no much larger clone turns up one base away. The 35 to 40 donors, aged about 6 to 100 years, were systemically healthy Caucasian individuals from Russia. Each donor gave around 9.5 milliliters of peripheral blood, collected into EDTA-treated Vacutainer tubes. Ficoll-Paque density-gradient centrifugation was used to isolate PBMCs, with at least 7 million obtained per sample. Trizol reagent was used to extract total RNA from the PBMCs, yielding at least 6 micrograms per sample. The percentages of naive CD45RAhigh/CD27high T cells were determined by flow cytometry on a PBMC aliquot from every donor. Libraries were constructed by 5' RACE. TCRdb shows the sequencer as Illumina HiSeq 2500. A second PCR of roughly 7 to 11 cycles was performed with a sample-barcoded 5' primer and a J-beta primer mix. Each TCR beta cDNA molecule received a unique molecular identifier from a template-switch 5' adaptor carrying 12 random nucleotides. Each sample yielded at least 2.5 million CDR3-containing paired-end reads. First-strand cDNA was synthesized from all RNA with the Mint cDNA synthesis kit, primed by a TRBC-specific oligonucleotide. All cDNA was treated with uracil-DNA glycosylase and then went through a first 18-cycle PCR with the universal primers M1SS and BC2_uni_R. The original methods were these. Each sample was normalized by randomly selecting 1 million high-quality reads, each carrying a distinct molecular identifier. Reads with shared molecular identifiers were discarded instead of being binned into consensus sequences. MiTCR, run with a Q25 quality threshold and the strictest error-elimination algorithm, handled CDR3 identification, clonotype clustering and error correction. A nonparametric unseen species model with Euler transformation was used to estimate lower-bound total TCR beta diversity. TCRdb cleaned the public reads at Q25 with fastp, built clones with MiXCR and kept in-frame beta chains. Entries that share a CDR3 protein sequence are merged under the most common genes and DNA. V and J calls and clone size were set by TCRdb, not the authors. Across this sample there are over 1.5 million distinct CDR3 sequences, with around 48% seen only once. In total, the top ten clones hold over 2% of the sample.

Overall study outcomes, separate from this receptor: Compared with the aged group, more naive CD4+ T cells, fewer expanded clones and increased TCR diversity were shown by the long-lived group, suggesting age selection. Because the CMV infection status of the donors was unknown, age-related changes in expanded clonotypes may potentially have been confounded. The percentage of naive T cells measured by flow cytometry correlated strongly with observed TCR beta diversity. Bulk unsorted PBMC profiling prevented conclusive comparison of naive and antigen-experienced compartments. Total diversity estimates from one million sequenced T cells were considered lower bounds and underestimates. As age increased, observed TCR beta diversity per million T cells dropped in a roughly linear way, and a significant reduction was already evident by age 40.

According to the germline V gene, CDR1 reads SGDLS and CDR2 reads YYNGEE. The CDR3 has 15 amino acids, counting the end cysteine and phenylalanine. CDR3 DNA only is kept here, 45 bases in frame from base 1. Sequenced: blood. The sequence links TRBV9 to TRBJ2-7; there is no confident call for the D gene. Matching the DNA end better, TRBJ2-1 makes the J call doubtful. The source is a middle-aged woman in good health. Here is the DNA: TGTGCCAGCAGCGTAGAGACTGGGCTCGTGGGTGAGCAGTTCTTC. Translation gives CASSVETGLVGEQFF.